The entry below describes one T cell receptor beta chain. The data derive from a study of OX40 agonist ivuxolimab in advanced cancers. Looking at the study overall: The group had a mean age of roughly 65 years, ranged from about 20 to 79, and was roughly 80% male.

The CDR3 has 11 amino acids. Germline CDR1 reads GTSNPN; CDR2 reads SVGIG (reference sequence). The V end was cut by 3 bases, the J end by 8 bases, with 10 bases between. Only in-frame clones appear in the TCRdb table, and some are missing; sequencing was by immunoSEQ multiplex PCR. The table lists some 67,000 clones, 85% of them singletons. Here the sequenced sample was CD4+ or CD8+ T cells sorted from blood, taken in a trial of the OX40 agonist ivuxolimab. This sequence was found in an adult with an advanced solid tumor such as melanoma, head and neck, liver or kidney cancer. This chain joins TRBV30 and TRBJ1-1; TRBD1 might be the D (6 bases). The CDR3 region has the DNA TGTGCCTGGAGACCGGGACACGAAGCTTTCTTT. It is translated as CAWRPGHEAFF.